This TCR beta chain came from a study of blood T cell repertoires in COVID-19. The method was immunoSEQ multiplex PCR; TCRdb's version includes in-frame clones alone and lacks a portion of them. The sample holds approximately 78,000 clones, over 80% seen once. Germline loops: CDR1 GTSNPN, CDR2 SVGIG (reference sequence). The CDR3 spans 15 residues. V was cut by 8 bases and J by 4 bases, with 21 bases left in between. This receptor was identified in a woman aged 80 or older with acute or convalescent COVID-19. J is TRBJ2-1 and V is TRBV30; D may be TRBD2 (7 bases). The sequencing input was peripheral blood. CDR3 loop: CAARGGGGMYNEQFF. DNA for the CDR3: TGTGCCGCCAGGGGAGGGGGGGGAATGTACAATGAGCAGTTCTTC. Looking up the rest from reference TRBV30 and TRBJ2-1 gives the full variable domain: SQTIHQWPATLVQPVGSPLSLECTVEGTSNPNLYWYRQAAGRGLQLLFYSVGIGQISSEVPQNLSASRPQDRQFILSSKKLLLSDSGFYLCAARGGGGMYNEQFFGPGTRLTVL.